This TCR beta chain was recorded in a study of regulatory T cells in long-lasting Graves disease. Study-level findings and limits: Since the sample size was small, accuracy may have been reduced. Peripheral blood alone, not thyroid tissue, underwent study.

With iRepertoire HTBI primers and Arm-PCR of CDR3 regions, TCR beta libraries were built. A single record per CDR3 protein comes from TCRdb applying MiXCR to the multiplex PCR reads. The sample yields over 250,000 distinct CDR3 sequences, 22% seen once. Documented time point: persistent/refractory GD, antithyroid drugs over 5 years with positive TRAb. PBMC-derived RNA was used for the TCR library. This clonotype was seen many times. Its antigen is not identified. The length of the CDR3 is 13 residues. The V gene lost 0 bases and the J gene lost 4 bases, with 7 bases spanning the gap. The specimen was peripheral blood mononuclear cells (PBMCs), collected when the disease was refractory, from a patient treated with antithyroid drugs. This TCR was recovered from a female donor with Graves disease. This chain uses TRBV12-3 or TRBV12-4 with TRBJ2-7; D is unclear. The DNA of the CDR3 is TGTGCCAGCAGTTTAGCAGACGGATACGAGCAGTACTTC. It encodes CASSLADGYEQYF.